Listed below are T cell receptor beta chains from one sample, sequenced in a study of human T cells and chemical hapten exposure. TCRdb used MiXCR to reprocess the RACE reads, holding one entry per CDR3 protein. The table lists about 190,000 distinct CDR3 sequences, under 25% of them singletons. Material: whole blood, obtained in connection with sensitization to the hapten diphenylcyclopropenone (DPC). The source of these receptors is a woman aged 40-49 years with alopecia areata. Some clones in this sample may be carry-over from other donors' samples. The CDR3 runs from the conserved cysteine through the conserved F or W. A D gene is named only where the DNA matches it firmly. Clone size is given for some rows only: seen once, a few or many times, or a class if the clone is expanded.

v_call	j_call	d_call	clone_size	cdr3_aa	cdr3_nt
TRBV6-6	TRBJ1-2	TRBD1	many	CASTHQGDYGYTF	TGTGCCAGCACCCATCAGGGGGACTATGGCTACACCTTC
TRBV15	TRBJ2-1	-	few	CATSRDRRYNEQFF	TGTGCCACCAGCAGAGATCGGCGGTACAATGAGCAGTTCTTC
TRBV29-1	TRBJ2-7	TRBD1	few	CSVRDSHYEQYF	TGCAGCGTCCGGGACAGCCACTACGAGCAGTACTTC
TRBV4-1	TRBJ2-3	-	-	CASSQETGKQYF	TGCGCCAGCAGCCAAGAAACAGGAAAGCAGTATTTT
TRBV6-6	TRBJ1-4	TRBD1	few	CASSTNRGLGGKGEKLFF	TGTGCCAGCAGTACTAACAGGGGACTGGGTGGTAAAGGTGAAAAACTGTTTTTT
TRBV29-1	TRBJ2-1	-	few	CSVEGGGYPERYNEQFF	TGCAGCGTTGAAGGGGGTGGTTATCCGGAGAGGTACAATGAGCAGTTCTTC
TRBV28	TRBJ1-5	-	few	CASSLAFRSVGQPQHF	TGTGCCAGCAGTTTAGCTTTTCGGTCAGTTGGCCAGCCCCAGCATTTT
TRBV5-1	TRBJ2-3	TRBD1	-	CASRSGQGGDTQYF	TGCGCCAGCAGATCTGGACAGGGAGGAGATACGCAGTATTTT
TRBV29-1	TRBJ1-6	-	once	CSVGSNNSPLHF	TGCAGCGTTGGGTCTAATAATTCACCCCTCCACTTT
TRBV6-2/TRBV6-3	TRBJ2-5	-	few	CAIRGAAQETQYF	TGTGCCATAAGGGGAGCAGCTCAAGAGACCCAGTACTTC
TRBV28	TRBJ2-7	-	-	CASSFDKRERWRSYEQYF	TGTGCCAGCAGTTTTGATAAACGGGAGAGGTGGCGCTCCTACGAGCAGTACTTC
TRBV6-5	TRBJ1-1	-	-	CASSYSSTYVGAEAFF	TGTGCCAGCAGTTACTCGAGCACTTATGTTGGGGCTGAAGCTTTCTTT
TRBV4-2	TRBJ2-1	TRBD2	-	CASSQDPTLAGHNEQFF	TGTGCCAGCAGCCAAGATCCGACCCTAGCGGGACACAATGAGCAGTTCTTC
TRBV20-1	TRBJ1-1	-	-	CSARVAGLGTEAFF	TGCAGTGCTAGAGTGGCAGGGCTGGGTACTGAAGCTTTCTTT
TRBV28	TRBJ2-7	TRBD2	-	CASTTGGAGEEEQYF	TGTGCCAGCACCACCGGGGGGGCAGGGGAGGAAGAGCAGTACTTC
TRBV6-4	TRBJ2-3	-	few	CASSDETGAPDTQYF	TGTGCCAGCAGTGACGAAACGGGAGCCCCAGATACGCAGTATTTT